The 11 T cell receptor beta chains below come from one sample, sequenced in a study of T cells in Graves' hyperthyroidism and ophthalmopathy. Amplified TCR beta CDR3 regions came from RNA transcripts. Primed by the HTBI set, a first-round RT-PCR was run on the TCR CDR3. TCRdb used MiXCR to reprocess the multiplex PCR reads, holding one entry per CDR3 protein. The sample lists a few hundred thousand distinct CDR3 sequences, about 15% occurring once. The sample taken for sequencing was blood. The origin of the receptors is a woman aged 25 to 39 with Graves' hyperthyroidism.

The V and J genes are TRBV6-1 and TRBJ1-6, with D perhaps matching TRBD1 (5 bases). The CDR3 covers 18 residues. Germline V gene lookup returns CDR1 MNHNS and CDR2 SASEGT. V lost 7 bases and J lost 4, with 23 bases in between. The CDR3, as DNA: TGTGCCAGCACTCTGCGGGGGGAGGCGGGCAGATATAATTCACCCCTCCACTTT. Protein product: CASTLRGEAGRYNSPLHF.

This clonotype has at least ten counts. The chain links TRBV3-1 to TRBJ1-6, with 9 bases fitting TRBD1. Unmatched junction bases numbered 6, after V lost 1 base and J lost 14 bases. Looked up from germline, CDR1 is LGHDT and CDR2 is YNNKEL (reference sequence). This CDR3 has 14 amino acids. CDR3 nucleotide sequence: TGTGCCAGCAGCCAAGGGACAGGGGCCTTCACCCTCCACTTT. The encoded protein is CASSQGTGAFTLHF.

There are many counts of this clonotype. The chain couples TRBV27 to TRBJ2-7; perhaps TRBD2 as D (6 bases). The ends were cut back, 3 bases at V and 4 bases at J, with 13 bases in the middle. Germline V gene sequence: CDR1 MNHEY, CDR2 SMNVEV (reference sequence). CDR3 length: 14 residues. The CDR3 DNA reads TGTGCCAGCAGTTTGGAGGGGAGAACTTACGAGCAGTACTTC. Its protein product is CASSLEGRTYEQYF.

The chain is built from TRBV5-1 and TRBJ2-5; D is unresolved. Germline CDR1 SGHRS, CDR2 YFSETQ. The CDR3 extends over 14 amino acids. Trimming took 6 bases from V and 2 from J, leaving 14 bases between them. Here the CDR3 reads CASNDTLQQETQYF. CDR3 in DNA: TGCGCCAGCAACGACACTTTACAACAAGAGACCCAGTACTTC.

The V call is TRBV19, the J call TRBJ1-5, with D possibly matching TRBD1 (6 bases). The germline V gene encodes CDR1 LNHDA and CDR2 SQIVND (reference sequence). Between the trimmed V and J ends, which lost 1 base and 11 bases, there was a span of 15 bases. The CDR3 length is 14 residues. The CDR3 spells CASSIGDTTRAQHF. The CDR3 DNA follows: TGTGCCAGTAGTATAGGGGACACCACCAGAGCCCAGCATTTT.

The V call is TRBV20-1, the J call TRBJ1-2; 9 bases match TRBD1. Germline CDR1 DFQATT, CDR2 SNEGSKA (reference sequence). V trimming: 4 bases; J trimming: 2 bases; junction bases outside the gene matches: 8. The CDR3 covers 15 residues. CDR3 region: CSATGTGTKNYGYTF. Here the CDR3 DNA reads TGCAGTGCTACCGGGACAGGGACGAAAAACTATGGCTACACCTTC.

This clonotype was detected many times. The V call is TRBV7-9, the J call TRBJ2-1; possibly TRBD2 for D (5 bases). V gave up 5 bases and J gave up 2 bases, with 10 bases separating them. From germline, CDR1 is SEHNR and CDR2 FQNEAQ (reference sequence). The length of the CDR3 is 14 residues. CDR3 DNA sequence: TGTGCCAGCAGCCTGAGCGGAACCTACAATGAGCAGTTCTTC. Encoded protein: CASSLSGTYNEQFF.

The V and J genes are TRBV7-2 and TRBJ2-7, with 8 bases that match TRBD1. The germline V gene has CDR1 SGHTA and CDR2 FQGNSA. The CDR3 covers 16 residues. The V gene end was trimmed by 5 bases and the J gene end by 3 bases; junction bases not matched to a gene: 12. CDR3 coding DNA: TGTGCCAGCAGCGGAGTACAGGGGGGTTCTTTCTACGAGCAGTACTTC. Its translation: CASSGVQGGSFYEQYF.

This clonotype is a singleton in its sample. The rearrangement links TRBV5-5 to TRBJ1-2, with D unresolved. From germline, CDR1 is SGHKS and CDR2 YYEKEE (reference sequence). The V gene lost 0 bases and the J gene lost 2 bases, with 17 bases spanning the gap. The CDR3 totals 17 residues. The CDR3 sequence is CASSLAAGIGSNYGYTF. DNA of the CDR3: TGTGCCAGCAGCTTGGCGGCGGGAATCGGTTCCAACTATGGCTACACCTTC.

The chain has TRBV6-1 and TRBJ2-7; a possible D gene is TRBD1 (6 bases). The CDR3 sequence is 17 residues long. From germline, CDR1 is MNHNS and CDR2 SASEGT. Deletions cut 5 bases from V and 5 bases from J, with 25 bases between. The CDR3 loop is CASSKPGYRERRDEQYF. In DNA form, the CDR3 reads TGTGCCAGCAGTAAGCCCGGCTACAGGGAGCGAAGGGACGAGCAGTACTTC.

The rearrangement uses TRBV25-1 and TRBJ2-1, with no clear D. The V and J ends lost 6 bases and 7 bases respectively, with 7 bases between them. The germline V gene encodes CDR1 MGHDK and CDR2 SYGVNS. The CDR3 is made up of 11 amino acids. CDR3 sequence: CASRLENEQFF. The CDR3 coding sequence is TGTGCCAGCAGGCTAGAGAATGAGCAGTTCTTC. Full variable domain (outside the CDR3, taken from reference TRBV25-1 and TRBJ2-1): EADIYQTPRYLVIGTGKKITLECSQTMGHDKMYWYQQDPGMELHLIHYSYGVNSTEKGDLSSESTVSRIRTEHFPLTLESARPSHTSQYLCASRLENEQFFGPGTRLTVL.